This TCR beta chain emerged from a study of blood T cells in healthy people across ages (dated by TCRdb to about 2015). Context from the whole study: Template switching captured roughly one uniquely barcoded TCR beta cDNA molecule per two T cells in model experiments. To track age-related changes in TCR beta repertoire diversity, the study relied on deep sequencing normalized with unique cDNA molecular identifiers. The donors were split into four age groups: young (average roughly 15 years), middle-aged (roughly 42), aged (over 55) and long-lived (approximately 80). To avoid experimental bias, donors of different ages were randomly spread across the sequencing lanes. The study analyzed two additional independent replicas of 1 million unique cDNA reads from the same blood draw for two donors, one aged 18 to 29 and one aged 80 or older.

Overall study results and their limits: Conclusive comparison of naive and antigen-experienced compartments was prevented by the profiling of bulk unsorted PBMCs. As age increased, observed TCR beta diversity per million T cells dropped in a roughly linear way, and a significant reduction was already evident by age 40. The CMV infection status of donors was not known, potentially confounding age-related changes in expanded clonotypes. Observed TCR beta diversity correlated strongly with the percentage of naive T cells measured by flow cytometry. Compared with the aged group, the long-lived group had more naive CD4+ T cells, fewer expanded clones and increased TCR diversity, suggesting age selection. Estimates of total diversity based on one million sequenced T cells were considered lower bounds and underestimates.

Systemically healthy Caucasian individuals from Russia, some 40 in total and aged roughly 6 to 100 years, were included as donors. Each donor gave 8 to 10 milliliters of peripheral blood, drawn into EDTA-treated Vacutainer tubes. Ficoll-Paque density-gradient centrifugation was used to isolate PBMCs, with at least 7 million obtained per sample. Trizol reagent was used to extract total RNA from PBMCs, with at least 5.5 micrograms per sample. For every donor, an aliquot of PBMCs went through flow cytometry to measure the percentages of naive CD45RAhigh/CD27high T cells. About this clonotype: Its cognate antigen has yet to be identified. No per-base quality is available; no much larger clone lies one base away.

The receptor library was made with 5' RACE. The run used an Illumina HiSeq 2500. A second PCR of roughly 7 to 12 cycles was run with a J-beta primer mix and a sample-barcoded 5' primer. Each TCR beta cDNA molecule received a unique molecular identifier from a template-switch 5' adaptor carrying 12 random nucleotides. Each sample yielded at least 3 million CDR3-containing paired-end reads. First-strand cDNA synthesis was performed from all RNA using the Mint cDNA synthesis kit, with priming by a TRBC-specific oligonucleotide. After uracil-DNA glycosylase treatment, a first 18-cycle PCR used universal primers M1SS and BC2_uni_R on all cDNA. Regarding the original processing steps: For normalization, 1 million high-quality reads were randomly selected from each sample, with every read carrying a distinct molecular identifier. Reads sharing molecular identifiers were discarded rather than binned into consensus sequences. MiTCR, set to a Q25 quality threshold and the strictest error-elimination algorithm, was used for CDR3 identification, clonotype clustering and error correction. A nonparametric unseen species model with Euler transformation was used to estimate a lower bound on total TCR beta diversity. TCRdb trimmed public reads at Q25 via fastp, called clones via MiXCR and kept in-frame beta chains. Rows matching on CDR3 protein sequence are summarized as one entry with the most common DNA and genes. It is TCRdb's table, rather than the study itself, that gives the V and J calls and clone size. In this sample the table shows 650,000 or so distinct CDR3 sequences, roughly half of which occur a single time. Jointly, the top ten make up approximately 12% of the sample.

This sequence was found in an elderly woman in good health. The sample consisted of blood.

The CDR3 loop reads CASSPGGPYQPQHF. The DNA is as follows: TGCGCCAGCAGCCCCGGAGGTCCATATCAGCCCCAGCATTTT. The chain is made from TRBV5-1 and TRBJ1-5, with an unclear D gene assignment. A distance of 13 bases separates the germline ends of V and J, which lose 4 bases and 5 bases respectively. CDR1 SGHRS and CDR2 YFSETQ are derived from the germline V gene. Including the terminal cysteine and phenylalanine, the CDR3 comprises 14 residues. The DNA shown is the 42-base CDR3, in frame from base 1.